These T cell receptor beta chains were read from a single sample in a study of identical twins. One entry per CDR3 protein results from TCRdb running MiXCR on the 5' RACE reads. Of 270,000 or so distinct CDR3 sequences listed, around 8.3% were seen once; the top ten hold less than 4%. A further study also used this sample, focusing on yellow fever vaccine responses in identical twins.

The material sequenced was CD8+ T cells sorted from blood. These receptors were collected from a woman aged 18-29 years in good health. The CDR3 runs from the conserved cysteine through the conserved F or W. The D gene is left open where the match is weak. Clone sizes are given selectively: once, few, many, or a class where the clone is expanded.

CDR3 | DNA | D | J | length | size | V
CASSLYGLTEVYEQYF | TGTGCCAGCAGCTTATACGGCCTTACAGAGGTGTACGAGCAGTACTTC | . | TRBJ2-7 | 16 | . | TRBV7-9
CASSPQWGQQIATNEKLFF | TGTGCCAGCAGCCCTCAATGGGGACAGCAAATCGCAACTAATGAAAAACTGTTTTTT | TRBD1 | TRBJ1-4 | 19 | few | TRBV28
CATSDPSGRGHEQFF | TGTGCCACCAGTGACCCTAGCGGGAGGGGCCATGAGCAGTTCTTC | TRBD2 | TRBJ2-1 | 15 | many | TRBV24-1
CSARGPNRGNEQFF | TGCAGTGCTAGAGGGCCCAACAGGGGAAATGAGCAGTTCTTC | TRBD1 | TRBJ2-1 | 14 | . | TRBV20-1
CATSFTTSGDIGELFF | TGTGCCACCAGCTTTACTACTAGCGGGGATATCGGGGAGCTGTTTTTT | TRBD2 | TRBJ2-2 | 16 | many | TRBV15
CASSPRGPSSYNEQFF | TGCGCCAGCAGCCCAAGGGGGCCGAGCTCCTACAATGAGCAGTTCTTC | TRBD1 | TRBJ2-1 | 16 | . | TRBV5-1
CASSPGRGLMNTEAFF | TGCGCCAGCAGCCCCGGCAGGGGGTTGATGAACACTGAAGCTTTCTTT | TRBD1 | TRBJ1-1 | 16 | few | TRBV4-3
CSAREVVAVLITDTQYF | TGCAGTGCTAGAGAGGTAGTGGCGGTTTTAATCACAGATACGCAGTATTTT | . | TRBJ2-3 | 17 | . | TRBV20-1
CASSFEGASTGELFF | TGTGCCAGCAGTTTCGAGGGGGCGAGCACCGGGGAGCTGTTTTTT | TRBD1 | TRBJ2-2 | 15 | . | TRBV12-3/TRBV12-4
CSVTGTSFSYNEQFF | TGCAGCGTTACCGGGACTAGCTTCTCCTACAATGAGCAGTTCTTC | TRBD2 | TRBJ2-1 | 15 | . | TRBV29-1
CSVEDSRPEAFF | TGCAGCGTTGAAGACTCGAGACCTGAAGCTTTCTTT | . | TRBJ1-1 | 12 | . | TRBV29-1
CASSTTQGGGGAGETQYF | TGTGCCAGCAGTACCACTCAGGGGGGGGGAGGCGCAGGCGAGACCCAGTACTTC | . | TRBJ2-5 | 18 | . | TRBV12-3/TRBV12-4
CASSYAWDASYEQYF | TGTGCCAGCAGTTATGCGTGGGACGCGTCCTACGAGCAGTACTTC | . | TRBJ2-7 | 15 | . | TRBV6-2/TRBV6-3
CASPPSDRAIAGELFF | TGTGCCAGCCCTCCCTCGGACAGGGCTATAGCCGGGGAGCTGTTTTTT | TRBD1 | TRBJ2-2 | 16 | . | TRBV28
CASSYSKTAREPYNEQFF | TGTGCCAGCAGTTACTCGAAAACAGCTCGAGAACCTTACAATGAGCAGTTCTTC | . | TRBJ2-1 | 18 | few | TRBV6-2/TRBV6-3
CASSSRQGRTDTQYF | TGTGCCAGCAGCTCACGACAGGGACGAACAGATACGCAGTATTTT | TRBD1 | TRBJ2-3 | 15 | . | TRBV7-6
CSAYGQESGNTIYF | TGCAGCGCCTACGGACAGGAATCTGGAAACACCATATATTTT | TRBD1 | TRBJ1-3 | 14 | few | TRBV29-1
CASRGSAKNIQYF | TGTGCCAGCAGAGGATCAGCCAAAAACATTCAGTACTTC | . | TRBJ2-4 | 13 | many | TRBV7-9
CATRSWEQFF | TGCGCCACCCGAAGTTGGGAGCAGTTCTTC | . | TRBJ2-1 | 10 | . | TRBV5-1
CSVVDPFTDTQYF | TGCAGCGTTGTCGACCCTTTCACAGATACGCAGTATTTT | . | TRBJ2-3 | 13 | few | TRBV29-1
CSVARDRGEEQYF | TGCAGCGTTGCCCGGGACAGGGGTGAAGAGCAGTACTTC | TRBD1 | TRBJ2-7 | 13 | . | TRBV29-1
CSVPGTSGNYNEQFF | TGCAGCGTTCCCGGGACTAGCGGGAACTACAATGAGCAGTTCTTC | TRBD2 | TRBJ2-1 | 15 | . | TRBV29-1
CASSEYQPWGNEQFF | TGTGCCAGCAGTGAATATCAACCTTGGGGGAATGAGCAGTTCTTC | . | TRBJ2-1 | 15 | . | TRBV25-1
CASSSHRGLAGLEQFF | TGTGCCAGCAGCTCACATAGGGGACTAGCGGGCCTCGAGCAGTTCTTC | TRBD2 | TRBJ2-1 | 16 | . | TRBV7-8
CASKGGDTGELFF | TGTGCCAGCAAAGGGGGCGACACCGGGGAGCTGTTTTTT | TRBD1 | TRBJ2-2 | 13 | . | TRBV7-8
CSVEDGTGKLFF | TGCAGCGTTGAGGACGGGACGGGAAAACTGTTTTTT | . | TRBJ1-4 | 12 | many | TRBV29-1
CASSHPRGRIIYEQYF | TGTGCCAGCAGCCACCCCAGGGGGCGCATCATCTACGAGCAGTACTTC | TRBD1 | TRBJ2-7 | 16 | many | TRBV3-1
CASSPDSSSYNEQFF | TGTGCCAGCAGCCCCGACAGTAGCTCCTACAATGAGCAGTTCTTC | . | TRBJ2-1 | 15 | many | TRBV28
CASSSGDSPNEAFF | TGTGCCAGCAGCTCAGGGGACAGCCCCAATGAAGCTTTCTTT | TRBD1 | TRBJ1-1 | 14 | few | TRBV9
CASSGAIGQNNEQFF | TGCGCCAGCAGTGGGGCGATTGGACAAAACAATGAGCAGTTCTTC | . | TRBJ2-1 | 15 | . | TRBV10-1
CASSQSDSGGPRTGELFF | TGTGCCAGCAGCCAATCGGATAGCGGGGGGCCGAGGACCGGGGAGCTGTTTTTT | TRBD2 | TRBJ2-2 | 18 | many | TRBV3-1
CASSLYRGNTEAFF | TGCGCCAGCAGCTTGTACAGGGGTAATACTGAAGCTTTCTTT | TRBD1 | TRBJ1-1 | 14 | many | TRBV5-1
CASSLVTGYEQYF | TGCGCCAGCAGCTTGGTCACGGGGTACGAGCAGTACTTC | . | TRBJ2-7 | 13 | many | TRBV5-1
CASSLSLDEQFF | TGCGCCAGCAGCTTGTCCCTAGATGAGCAGTTCTTC | . | TRBJ2-1 | 12 | many | TRBV5-1
CASSLLPGQGAHEQFF | TGTGCCAGCAGTTTATTACCGGGACAGGGGGCCCATGAGCAGTTCTTC | TRBD1 | TRBJ2-1 | 16 | many | TRBV27
CASSFLDRLGYTDTQYF | TGTGCCAGCAGCTTTCTGGACAGACTCGGATACACAGATACGCAGTATTTT | . | TRBJ2-3 | 17 | few | TRBV7-9
CASSLGGGKFF | TGTGCCAGCAGTCTGGGAGGGGGGAAGTTCTTC | . | TRBJ2-1 | 11 | many | TRBV12-3/TRBV12-4
CASSATGSETQYF | TGTGCCAGCTCAGCGACAGGGAGTGAGACCCAGTACTTC | TRBD1 | TRBJ2-5 | 13 | few | TRBV18
CASSSGRDSNQPQHF | TGTGCCAGCAGTTCTGGGAGGGATAGCAATCAGCCCCAGCATTTT | . | TRBJ1-5 | 15 | . | TRBV12-3/TRBV12-4
CSARDHEVGDTEAFF | TGCAGTGCTAGAGATCACGAGGTCGGGGACACTGAAGCTTTCTTT | . | TRBJ1-1 | 15 | many | TRBV20-1
CASQSSLGETEREYEQYF | TGTGCCAGCCAATCTTCCTTAGGGGAAACGGAGAGGGAGTACGAGCAGTACTTC | . | TRBJ2-7 | 18 | . | TRBV25-1
CATRGLVLDTGELFF | TGTGCCACCAGGGGCCTAGTCCTGGACACCGGGGAGCTGTTTTTT | . | TRBJ2-2 | 15 | few | TRBV15
CASSFQETQYF | TGTGCCAGCAGTTTCCAAGAGACCCAGTACTTC | . | TRBJ2-5 | 11 | many | TRBV12-3/TRBV12-4
CATTEDSSETQYF | TGTGCCACAACGGAGGATAGCTCAGAGACCCAGTACTTC | . | TRBJ2-5 | 13 | . | TRBV2
CASSVEKGDPSQRHEQFF | TGTGCCAGCAGCGTAGAGAAGGGAGACCCAAGCCAGAGGCATGAGCAGTTCTTC | . | TRBJ2-1 | 18 | many | TRBV9
CASSIPPSGHTGELFF | TGTGCCAGTAGTATCCCTCCTAGCGGCCACACCGGGGAGCTGTTTTTT | TRBD2 | TRBJ2-2 | 16 | . | TRBV19